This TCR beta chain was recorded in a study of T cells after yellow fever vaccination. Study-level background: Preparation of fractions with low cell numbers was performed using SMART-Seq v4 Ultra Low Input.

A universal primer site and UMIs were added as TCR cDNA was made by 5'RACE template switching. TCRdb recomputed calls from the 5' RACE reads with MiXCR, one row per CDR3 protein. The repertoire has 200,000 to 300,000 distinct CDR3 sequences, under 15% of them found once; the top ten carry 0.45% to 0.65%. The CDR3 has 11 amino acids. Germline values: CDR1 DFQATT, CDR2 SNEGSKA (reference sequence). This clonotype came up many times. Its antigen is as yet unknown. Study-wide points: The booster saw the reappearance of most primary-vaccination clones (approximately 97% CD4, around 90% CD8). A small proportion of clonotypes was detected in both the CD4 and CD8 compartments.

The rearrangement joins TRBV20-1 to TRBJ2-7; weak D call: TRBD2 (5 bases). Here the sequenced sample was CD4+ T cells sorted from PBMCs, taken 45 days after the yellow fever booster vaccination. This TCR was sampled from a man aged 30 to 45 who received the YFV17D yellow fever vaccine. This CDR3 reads CSGGRGDEQYF. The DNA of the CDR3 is TGCAGCGGCGGACGGGGAGACGAGCAGTACTTC.